This TCR beta chain is drawn from a study of blood T cell repertoires in COVID-19. On the study more broadly: Acute-phase and convalescent COVID-19 samples originated in the United States, Italy and Spain.

V was trimmed by 0 bases and J by 4 bases, leaving 10 bases between them. Per germline, CDR1 SGHTA and CDR2 FQGNSA. The CDR3 consists of 15 residues. Sequencing used immunoSEQ multiplex PCR; TCRdb keeps in-frame clones, though not all of them. The sample has about 120,000 clones; around nine tenths are singletons. The source material was peripheral blood. The clonotype originates from a woman over 75 with acute or convalescent COVID-19. The genes are TRBV7-2 and TRBJ1-5; D remains unclear. CDR3 DNA: TGTGCCAGCAGCTTAGCGTCGGGTTGGAATCAGCCCCAGCATTTT. This encodes CASSLASGWNQPQHF.